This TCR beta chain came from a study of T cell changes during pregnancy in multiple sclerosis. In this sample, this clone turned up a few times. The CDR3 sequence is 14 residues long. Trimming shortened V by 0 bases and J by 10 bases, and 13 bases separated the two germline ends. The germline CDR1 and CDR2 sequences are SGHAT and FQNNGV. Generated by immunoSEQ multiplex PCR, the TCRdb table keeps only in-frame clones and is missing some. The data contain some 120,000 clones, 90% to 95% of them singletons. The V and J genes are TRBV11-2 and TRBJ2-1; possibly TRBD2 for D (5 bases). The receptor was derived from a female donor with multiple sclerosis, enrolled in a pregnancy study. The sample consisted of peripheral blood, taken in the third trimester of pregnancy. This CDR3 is CASSLDPRTGEQFF. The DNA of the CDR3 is TGTGCCAGCAGCTTAGACCCTAGGACGGGGGAGCAGTTCTTC.